The sequence of this TCR beta chain was determined in a study of T cell responses to AZD1222 COVID-19 vaccine. The ends were cut back, 4 bases at V and 3 bases at J, with 19 bases in the middle. CDR1 is SGHDT, CDR2 YYEEEE, per germline. This CDR3 region has 16 residues. TCRdb's copy holds only in-frame clones and misses some; the assay was immunoSEQ multiplex PCR. The table lists fewer than 80,000 clones, approximately 85% of them singletons. In its sample, this clone was seen once. The target antigen is unknown. Findings of the study overall: Spike was spanned by vaccine-associated CD4 TCRs, which were dominant at 160-218 and 743-854. Nearly half of spike-specific TCRs reportedly go after variant regions that carry no mutations. Donor demographics were predominantly white British with a female majority; clonal diversity may be underestimated. Just six AZD1222 recipients were seropositive at baseline.

This chain links TRBV5-6 with TRBJ1-2, with D perhaps TRBD1 (6 bases). The clonotype comes from an adult in good health. The source material was peripheral blood, sampled on day 0 of MenACWY control vaccination. As DNA, the CDR3 is TGTGCCAGCAGCCTTATTACAACAGGGATGGACTATGGCTACACCTTC. Translating it yields CASSLITTGMDYGYTF.